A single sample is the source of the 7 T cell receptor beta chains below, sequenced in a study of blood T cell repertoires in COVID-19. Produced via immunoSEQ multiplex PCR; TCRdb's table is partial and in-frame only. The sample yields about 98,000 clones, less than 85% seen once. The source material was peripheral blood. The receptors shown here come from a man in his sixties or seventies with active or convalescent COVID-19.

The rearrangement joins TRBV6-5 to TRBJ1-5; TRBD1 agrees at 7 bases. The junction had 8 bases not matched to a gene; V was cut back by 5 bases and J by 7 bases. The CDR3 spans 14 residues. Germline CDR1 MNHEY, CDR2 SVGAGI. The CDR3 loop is CASSPTGNGQPQHF. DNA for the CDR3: TGTGCCAGCAGTCCGACAGGGAACGGCCAGCCCCAGCATTTT.

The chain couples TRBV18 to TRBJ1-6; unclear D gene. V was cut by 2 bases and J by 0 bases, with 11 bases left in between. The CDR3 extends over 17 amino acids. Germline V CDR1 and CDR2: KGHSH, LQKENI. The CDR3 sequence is CASSPFSLTSYNSPLHF. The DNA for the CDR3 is TGTGCCAGCTCACCATTTAGCCTCACCTCCTATAATTCACCCCTCCACTTT.

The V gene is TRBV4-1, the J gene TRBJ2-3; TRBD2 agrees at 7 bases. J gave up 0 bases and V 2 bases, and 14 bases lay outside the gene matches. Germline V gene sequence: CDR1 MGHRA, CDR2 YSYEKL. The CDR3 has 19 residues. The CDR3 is CASSQTPGGGTISTDTQYF. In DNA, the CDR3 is TGCGCCAGCAGCCAAACCCCGGGCGGGGGTACTATTAGCACAGATACGCAGTATTTT.

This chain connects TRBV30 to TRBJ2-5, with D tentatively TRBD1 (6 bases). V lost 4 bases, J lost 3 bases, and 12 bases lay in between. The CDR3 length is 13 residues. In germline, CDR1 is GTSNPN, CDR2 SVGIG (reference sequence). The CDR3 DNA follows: TGTGCCTGGAACCCGGGACAAGAAGAGACCCAGTACTTC. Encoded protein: CAWNPGQEETQYF.

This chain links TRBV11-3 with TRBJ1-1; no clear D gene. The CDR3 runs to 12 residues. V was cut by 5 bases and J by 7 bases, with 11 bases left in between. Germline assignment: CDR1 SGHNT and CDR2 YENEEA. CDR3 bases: TGTGCCAGCAGCCCAGAGAGGAGTGAAGCTTTCTTT. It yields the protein CASSPERSEAFF.

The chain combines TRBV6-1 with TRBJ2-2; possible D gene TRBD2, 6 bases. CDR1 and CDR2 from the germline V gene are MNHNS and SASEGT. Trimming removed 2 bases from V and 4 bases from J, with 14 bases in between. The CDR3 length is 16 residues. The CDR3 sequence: CASSENLGRSTGELFF. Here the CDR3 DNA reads TGTGCCAGCAGTGAAAATCTGGGGAGGTCCACCGGGGAGCTGTTTTTT.

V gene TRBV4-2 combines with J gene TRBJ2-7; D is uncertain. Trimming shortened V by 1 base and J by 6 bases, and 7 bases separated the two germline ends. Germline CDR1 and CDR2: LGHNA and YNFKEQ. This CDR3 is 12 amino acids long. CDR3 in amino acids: CASSQVGLEQYF. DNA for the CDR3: TGTGCCAGCAGCCAAGTTGGCCTCGAGCAGTACTTC.